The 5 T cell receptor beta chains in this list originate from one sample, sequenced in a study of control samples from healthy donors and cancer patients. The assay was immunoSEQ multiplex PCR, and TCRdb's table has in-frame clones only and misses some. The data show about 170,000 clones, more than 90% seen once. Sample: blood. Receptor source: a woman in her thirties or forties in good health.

The CDR3 region is CASSLFHGENTEAFF. The CDR3 DNA sequence: TGCGCCAGCAGCTTGTTTCACGGAGAGAACACTGAAGCTTTCTTT. The chain is built from TRBV5-1 and TRBJ1-1; D gene uncertain. Per germline, CDR1 SGHRS and CDR2 YFSETQ. The CDR3 totals 15 residues. Trimming took off 1 base at V and 1 base at J, with 11 bases between the two ends.

CDR3 region: CASSEYNRGNTEAFF. CDR3 DNA sequence: TGTGCCAGCAGTGAATATAATAGGGGGAACACTGAAGCTTTCTTT. This chain connects TRBV25-1 to TRBJ1-1; TRBD1 is a possible D gene (5 bases). The CDR3 totals 15 residues. Per the germline V gene, CDR1 is MGHDK and CDR2 is SYGVNS. With 0 bases removed from V and 1 base from J, the gap between germline ends came to 9 bases.

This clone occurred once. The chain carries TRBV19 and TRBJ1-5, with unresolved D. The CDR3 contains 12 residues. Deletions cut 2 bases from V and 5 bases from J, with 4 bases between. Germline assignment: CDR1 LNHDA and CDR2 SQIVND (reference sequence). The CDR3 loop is CASSIFDQPQHF. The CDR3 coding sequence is TGTGCCAGTAGTATATTCGATCAGCCCCAGCATTTT.

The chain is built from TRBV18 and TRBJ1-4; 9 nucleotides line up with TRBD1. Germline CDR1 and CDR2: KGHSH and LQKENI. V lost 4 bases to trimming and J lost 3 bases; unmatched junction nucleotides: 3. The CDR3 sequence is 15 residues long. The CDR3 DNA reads TGTGCCAGCTCACGGGGACAGGGTTCTAATGAAAAACTGTTTTTT. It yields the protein CASSRGQGSNEKLFF. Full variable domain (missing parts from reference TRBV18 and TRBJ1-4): NAGVMQNPRHLVRRRGQEARLRCSPMKGHSHVYWYRQLPEEGLKFMVYLQKENIIDESGMPKERFSAEFPKEGPSILRIQQVVRGDSAAYFCASSRGQGSNEKLFFGSGTQLSVL.

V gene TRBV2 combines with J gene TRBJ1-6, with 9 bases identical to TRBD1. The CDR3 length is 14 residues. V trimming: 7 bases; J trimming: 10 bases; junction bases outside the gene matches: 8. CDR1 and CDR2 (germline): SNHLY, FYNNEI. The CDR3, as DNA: TGTGCCAGCATTAGGGGACAGGGAGGGTCACCCCTCCACTTT. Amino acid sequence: CASIRGQGGSPLHF.